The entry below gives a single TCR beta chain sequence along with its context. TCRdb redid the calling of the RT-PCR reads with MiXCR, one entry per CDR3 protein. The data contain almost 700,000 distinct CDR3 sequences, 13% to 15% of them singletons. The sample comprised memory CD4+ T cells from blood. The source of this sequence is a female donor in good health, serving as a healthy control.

CDR3 in amino acids: CASSLGQGHPYEQYF. For the CDR3, the DNA is TGTGCCAGCAGTCTGGGACAGGGCCACCCCTACGAGCAGTACTTC. The V gene is TRBV12-3 or TRBV12-4, the J gene TRBJ2-7, with TRBD1 identical over 9 bases. CDR3 length: 15 residues. J lost 2 bases, V lost 5 bases, and 7 bases had no gene match.